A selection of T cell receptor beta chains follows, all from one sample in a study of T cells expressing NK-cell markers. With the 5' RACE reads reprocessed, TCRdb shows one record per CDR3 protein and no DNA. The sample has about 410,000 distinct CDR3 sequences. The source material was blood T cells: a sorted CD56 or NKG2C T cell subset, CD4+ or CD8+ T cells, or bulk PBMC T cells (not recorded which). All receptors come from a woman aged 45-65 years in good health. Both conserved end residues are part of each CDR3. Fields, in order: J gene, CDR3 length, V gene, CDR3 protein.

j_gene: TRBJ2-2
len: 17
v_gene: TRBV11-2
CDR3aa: CASSHTRVGSFNGELFF

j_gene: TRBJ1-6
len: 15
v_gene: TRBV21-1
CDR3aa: CASSWGPWDNSPLHF

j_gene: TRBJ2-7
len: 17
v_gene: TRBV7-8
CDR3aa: CASSPTLAGLSSYEQYF

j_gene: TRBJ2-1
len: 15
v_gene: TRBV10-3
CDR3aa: CAISAPTSGHNEQFF

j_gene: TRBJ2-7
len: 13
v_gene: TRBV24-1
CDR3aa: CANGETDSHEQYF

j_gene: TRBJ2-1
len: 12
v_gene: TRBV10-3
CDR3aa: CATEGAGDEQFF

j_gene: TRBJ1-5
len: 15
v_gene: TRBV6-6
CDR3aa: CASSGGQGANQPQHF

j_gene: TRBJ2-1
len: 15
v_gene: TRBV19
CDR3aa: CASSIVSGQANEQFF

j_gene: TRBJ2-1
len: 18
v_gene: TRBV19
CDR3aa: CASSIDALAGEKVNEQFF

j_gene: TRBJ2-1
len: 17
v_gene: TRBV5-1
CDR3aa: CASRYTGTSGRADEQFF

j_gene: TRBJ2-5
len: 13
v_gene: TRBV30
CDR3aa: CAWAPGRPATQYF